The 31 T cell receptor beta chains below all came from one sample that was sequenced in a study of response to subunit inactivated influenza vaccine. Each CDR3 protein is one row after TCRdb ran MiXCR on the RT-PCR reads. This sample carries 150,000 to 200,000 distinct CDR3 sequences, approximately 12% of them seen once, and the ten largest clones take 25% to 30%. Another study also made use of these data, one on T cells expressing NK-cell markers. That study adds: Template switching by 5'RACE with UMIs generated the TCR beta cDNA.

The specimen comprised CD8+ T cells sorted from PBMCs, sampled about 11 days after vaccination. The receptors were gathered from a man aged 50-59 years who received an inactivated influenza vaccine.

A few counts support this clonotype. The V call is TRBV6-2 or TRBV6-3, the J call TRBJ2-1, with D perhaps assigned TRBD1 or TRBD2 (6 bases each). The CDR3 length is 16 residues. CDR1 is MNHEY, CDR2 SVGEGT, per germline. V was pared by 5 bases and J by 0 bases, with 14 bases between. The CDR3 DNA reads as TGTGCCAGCAGTACCTACAAGGGGGGCTCCTACAATGAGCAGTTCTTC. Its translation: CASSTYKGGSYNEQFF.

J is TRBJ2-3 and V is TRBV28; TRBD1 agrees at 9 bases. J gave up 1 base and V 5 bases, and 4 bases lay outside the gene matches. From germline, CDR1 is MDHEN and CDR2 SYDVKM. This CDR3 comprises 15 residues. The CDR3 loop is CASSRDRAGTDTQYF. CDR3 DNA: TGTGCCAGCAGTCGGGACAGGGCCGGCACAGATACGCAGTATTTT.

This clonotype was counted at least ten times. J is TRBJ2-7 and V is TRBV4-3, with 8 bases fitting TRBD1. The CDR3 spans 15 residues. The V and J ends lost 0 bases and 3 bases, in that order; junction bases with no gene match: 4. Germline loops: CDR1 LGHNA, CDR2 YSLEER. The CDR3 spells CASSQETGDDYEQYF. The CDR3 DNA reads TGCGCCAGCAGCCAAGAGACAGGGGACGACTACGAGCAGTACTTC.

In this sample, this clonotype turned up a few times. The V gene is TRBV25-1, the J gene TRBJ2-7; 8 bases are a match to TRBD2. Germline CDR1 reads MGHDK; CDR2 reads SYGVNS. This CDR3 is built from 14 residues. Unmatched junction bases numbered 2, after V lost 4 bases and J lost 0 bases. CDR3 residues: CASSVSGNSYEQYF. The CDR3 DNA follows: TGTGCCAGCAGTGTTAGCGGGAACTCCTACGAGCAGTACTTC.

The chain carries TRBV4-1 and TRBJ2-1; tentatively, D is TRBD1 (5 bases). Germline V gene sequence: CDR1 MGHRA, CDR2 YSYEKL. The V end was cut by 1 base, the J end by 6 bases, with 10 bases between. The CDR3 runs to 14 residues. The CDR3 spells CASSQVRGTNEQFF. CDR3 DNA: TGCGCCAGCAGCCAAGTAAGGGGAACCAATGAGCAGTTCTTC.

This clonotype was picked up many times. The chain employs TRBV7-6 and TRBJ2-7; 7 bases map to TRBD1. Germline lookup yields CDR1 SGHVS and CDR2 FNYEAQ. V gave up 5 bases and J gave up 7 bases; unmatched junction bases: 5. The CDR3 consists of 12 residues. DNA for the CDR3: TGTGCCAGCAGCAAGACAGGGTGGGAGCAGTACTTC. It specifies CASSKTGWEQYF.

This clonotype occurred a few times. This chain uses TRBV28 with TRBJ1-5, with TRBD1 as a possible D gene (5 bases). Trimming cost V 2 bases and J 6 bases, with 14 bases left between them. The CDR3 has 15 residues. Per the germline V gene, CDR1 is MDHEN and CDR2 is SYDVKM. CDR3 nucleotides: TGTGCCAGCAGTTTAATTGGGGATCAGGGTCAGCCCCAGCATTTT. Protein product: CASSLIGDQGQPQHF.

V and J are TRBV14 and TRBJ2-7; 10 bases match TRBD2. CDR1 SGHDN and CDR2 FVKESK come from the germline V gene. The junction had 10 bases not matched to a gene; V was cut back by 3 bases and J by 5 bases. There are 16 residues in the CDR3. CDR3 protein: CASSQHLAGEGNEQYF. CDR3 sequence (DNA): TGTGCCAGCAGCCAGCATCTAGCGGGAGAAGGGAACGAGCAGTACTTC.

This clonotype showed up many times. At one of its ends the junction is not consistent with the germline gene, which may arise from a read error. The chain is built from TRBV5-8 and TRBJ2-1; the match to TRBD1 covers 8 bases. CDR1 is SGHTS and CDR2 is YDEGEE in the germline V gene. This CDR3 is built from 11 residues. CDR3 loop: CASRLGTGLNF. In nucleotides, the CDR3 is TGTGCCAGCAGACTCGGGACAGGACTAAACTTC.

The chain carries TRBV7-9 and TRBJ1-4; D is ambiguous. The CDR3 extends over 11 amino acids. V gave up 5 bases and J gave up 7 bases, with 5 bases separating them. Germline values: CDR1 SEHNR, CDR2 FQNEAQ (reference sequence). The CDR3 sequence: CASSGSEKLFF. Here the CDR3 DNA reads TGTGCCAGCAGCGGATCTGAAAAACTGTTTTTT.

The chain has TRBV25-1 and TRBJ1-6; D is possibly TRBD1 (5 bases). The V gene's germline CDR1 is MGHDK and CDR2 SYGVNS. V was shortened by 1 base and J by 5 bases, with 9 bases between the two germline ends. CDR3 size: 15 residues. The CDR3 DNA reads TGTGCCAGCAGTGAATGGGGGGAAAATAATTCACCCCTCCACTTT. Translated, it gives CASSEWGENNSPLHF.

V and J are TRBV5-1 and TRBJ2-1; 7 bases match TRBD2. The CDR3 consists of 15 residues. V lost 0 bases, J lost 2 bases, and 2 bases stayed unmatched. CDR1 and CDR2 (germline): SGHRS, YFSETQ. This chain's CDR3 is CASSLVSGPYNEQFF. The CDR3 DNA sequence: TGCGCCAGCAGCTTGGTTAGCGGGCCCTACAATGAGCAGTTCTTC.

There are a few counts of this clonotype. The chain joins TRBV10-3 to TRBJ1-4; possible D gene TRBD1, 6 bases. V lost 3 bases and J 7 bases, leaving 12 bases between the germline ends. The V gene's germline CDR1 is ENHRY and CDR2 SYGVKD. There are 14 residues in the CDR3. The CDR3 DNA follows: TGTGCCATCAGTGAACCGGGGGCGAGTGAAAAACTGTTTTTT. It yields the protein CAISEPGASEKLFF.

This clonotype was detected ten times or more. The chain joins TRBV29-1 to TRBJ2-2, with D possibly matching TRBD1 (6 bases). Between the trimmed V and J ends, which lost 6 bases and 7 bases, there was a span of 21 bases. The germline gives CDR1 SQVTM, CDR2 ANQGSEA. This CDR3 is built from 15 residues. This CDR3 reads CSVYFPHRVSGELFF. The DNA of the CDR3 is TGCAGCGTCTACTTTCCCCACAGGGTGAGCGGGGAGCTGTTTTTT.

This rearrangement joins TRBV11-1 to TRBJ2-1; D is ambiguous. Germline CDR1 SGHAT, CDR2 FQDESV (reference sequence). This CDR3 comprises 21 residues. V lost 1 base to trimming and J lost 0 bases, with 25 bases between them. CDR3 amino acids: CASSLDSSISWSASSYNEQFF. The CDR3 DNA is TGTGCCAGCAGCTTAGATTCGAGCATTAGTTGGAGCGCTAGCTCCTACAATGAGCAGTTCTTC.

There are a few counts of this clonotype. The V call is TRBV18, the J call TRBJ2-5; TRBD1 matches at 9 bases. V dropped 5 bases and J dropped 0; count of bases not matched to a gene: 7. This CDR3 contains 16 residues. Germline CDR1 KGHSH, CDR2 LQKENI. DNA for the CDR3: TGTGCCAGCTCATCATCCGGGACAGGGTACCAAGAGACCCAGTACTTC. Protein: CASSSSGTGYQETQYF.

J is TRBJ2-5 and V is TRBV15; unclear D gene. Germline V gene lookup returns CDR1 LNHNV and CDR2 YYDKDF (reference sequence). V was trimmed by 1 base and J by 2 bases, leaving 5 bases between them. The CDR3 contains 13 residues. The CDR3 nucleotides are TGTGCCACCAGCAGAGGGGTTCAAGAGACCCAGTACTTC. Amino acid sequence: CATSRGVQETQYF.

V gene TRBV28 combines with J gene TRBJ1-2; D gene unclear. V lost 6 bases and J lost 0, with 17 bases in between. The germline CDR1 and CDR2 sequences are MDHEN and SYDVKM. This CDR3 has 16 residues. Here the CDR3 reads CASSPYLRRPNYGYTF. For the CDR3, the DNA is TGTGCCAGCAGCCCTTACCTCAGGAGGCCTAACTATGGCTACACCTTC.

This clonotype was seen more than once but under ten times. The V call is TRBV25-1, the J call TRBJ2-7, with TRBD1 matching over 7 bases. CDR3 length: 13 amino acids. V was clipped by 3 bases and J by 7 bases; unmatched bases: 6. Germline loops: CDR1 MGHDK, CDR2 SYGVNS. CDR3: CASSDTGAREQYF. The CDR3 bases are TGTGCCAGCAGTGATACAGGGGCTAGGGAGCAGTACTTC.

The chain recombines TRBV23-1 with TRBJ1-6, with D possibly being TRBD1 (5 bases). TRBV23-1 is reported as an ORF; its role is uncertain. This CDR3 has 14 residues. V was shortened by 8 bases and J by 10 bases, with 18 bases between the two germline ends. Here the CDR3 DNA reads TGCGCCAGCCCCGTCGGGACGGAGAGGTCACCCCTCCACTTT. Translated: CASPVGTERSPLHF.

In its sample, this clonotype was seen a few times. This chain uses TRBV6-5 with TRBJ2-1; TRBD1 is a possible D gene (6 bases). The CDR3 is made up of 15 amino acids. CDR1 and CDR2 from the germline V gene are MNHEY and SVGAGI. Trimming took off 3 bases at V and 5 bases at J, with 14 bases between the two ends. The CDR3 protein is CASSYWDTANNEQFF. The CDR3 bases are TGTGCCAGCAGTTATTGGGACACCGCAAACAATGAGCAGTTCTTC.

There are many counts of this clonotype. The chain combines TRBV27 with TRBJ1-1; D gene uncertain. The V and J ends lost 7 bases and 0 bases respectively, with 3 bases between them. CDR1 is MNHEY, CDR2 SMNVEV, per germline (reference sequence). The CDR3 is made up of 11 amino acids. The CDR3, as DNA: TGTGCCAGCAAGCTGAACACTGAAGCTTTCTTT. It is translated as CASKLNTEAFF.

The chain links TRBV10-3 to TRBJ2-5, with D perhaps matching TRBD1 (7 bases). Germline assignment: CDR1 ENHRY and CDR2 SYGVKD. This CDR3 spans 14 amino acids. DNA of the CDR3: TGTGCTTCCAACCCAGGGGGAGGTCAAGAGACCCAGTACTTC. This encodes CASNPGGGQETQYF.

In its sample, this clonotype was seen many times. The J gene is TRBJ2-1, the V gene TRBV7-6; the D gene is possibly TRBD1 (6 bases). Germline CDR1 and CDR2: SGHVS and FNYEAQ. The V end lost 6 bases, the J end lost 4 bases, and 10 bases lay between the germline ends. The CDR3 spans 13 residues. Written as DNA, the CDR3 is TGTGCCAGCAGTAATGGACAGTACAATGAGCAGTTCTTC. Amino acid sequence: CASSNGQYNEQFF.

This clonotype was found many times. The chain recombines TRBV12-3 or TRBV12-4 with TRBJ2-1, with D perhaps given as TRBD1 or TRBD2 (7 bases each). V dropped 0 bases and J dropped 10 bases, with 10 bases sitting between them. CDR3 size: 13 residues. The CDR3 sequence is CASSLAQGGEQFF. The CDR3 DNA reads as TGTGCCAGCAGTTTAGCGCAGGGGGGGGAGCAGTTCTTC.

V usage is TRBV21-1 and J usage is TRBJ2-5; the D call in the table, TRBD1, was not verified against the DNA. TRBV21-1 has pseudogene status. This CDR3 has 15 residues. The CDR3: CASSKFAGARETQYF. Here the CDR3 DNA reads TGTGCCAGCAGCAAATTCGCGGGGGCAAGGGAGACCCAGTACTTC.

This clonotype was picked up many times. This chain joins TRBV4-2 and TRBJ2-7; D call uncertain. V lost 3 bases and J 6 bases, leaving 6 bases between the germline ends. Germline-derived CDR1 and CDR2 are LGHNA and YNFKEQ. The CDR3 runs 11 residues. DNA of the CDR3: TGTGCCAGCAGCCATGGGGTCGAGCAGTACTTC. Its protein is CASSHGVEQYF.

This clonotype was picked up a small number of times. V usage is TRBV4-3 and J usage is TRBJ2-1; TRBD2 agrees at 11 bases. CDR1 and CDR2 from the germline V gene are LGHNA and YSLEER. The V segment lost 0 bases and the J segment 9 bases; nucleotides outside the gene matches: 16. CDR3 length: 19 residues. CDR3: CASSQDLWSYSGGGSEQFF. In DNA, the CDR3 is TGCGCCAGCAGCCAAGATCTCTGGTCGTATAGCGGGGGGGGTAGTGAGCAGTTCTTC.

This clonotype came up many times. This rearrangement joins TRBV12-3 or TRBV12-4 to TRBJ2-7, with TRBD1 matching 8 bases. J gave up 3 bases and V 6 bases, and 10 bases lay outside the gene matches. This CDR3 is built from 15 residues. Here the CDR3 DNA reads TGTGCCAGCAGCTCCGGGACAGGTGGGAACTACGAGCAGTACTTC. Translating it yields CASSSGTGGNYEQYF.

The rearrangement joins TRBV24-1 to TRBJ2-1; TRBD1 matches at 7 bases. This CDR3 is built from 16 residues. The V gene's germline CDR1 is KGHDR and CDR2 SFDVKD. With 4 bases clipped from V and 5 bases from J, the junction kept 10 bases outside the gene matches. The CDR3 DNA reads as TGTGCCACCAGTGACCGACCGGGACAGCTAGACAATGAGCAGTTCTTC. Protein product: CATSDRPGQLDNEQFF.

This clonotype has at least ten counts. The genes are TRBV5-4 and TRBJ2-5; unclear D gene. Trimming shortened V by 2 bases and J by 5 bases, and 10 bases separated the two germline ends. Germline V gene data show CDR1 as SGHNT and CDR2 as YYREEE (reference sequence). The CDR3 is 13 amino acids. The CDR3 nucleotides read TGTGCCAGCAGCTTCGTCCAGGATGAGACCCAGTACTTC. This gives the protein CASSFVQDETQYF. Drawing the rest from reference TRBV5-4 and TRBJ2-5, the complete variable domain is ETGVTQSPTHLIKTRGQQVTLRCSSQSGHNTVSWYQQALGQGPQFIFQYYREEENGRGNFPPRFSGLQFPNYSSELNVNALELDDSALYLCASSFVQDETQYFGPGTRLLVL.